The rows below give T cell receptor beta chains drawn from one sample of a study of vaccination effects on CD4 cells after COVID-19. Sequencing used immunoSEQ multiplex PCR; TCRdb keeps in-frame clones, though not all of them. The table lists 25,000 to 30,000 clones, 60% to 75% of them singletons. No cognate antigen is known for these TCRs. Specimen: CD4+ T cells from PBMCs cultured with HCoV-OC43 spike peptides, collected after COVID-19 vaccination. Receptor source: a human donor who received a COVID-19 vaccine. CDR3s include the opening cysteine and the closing phenylalanine or tryptophan. Fields, in order: CDR3 DNA, CDR3 protein, clone size, V gene, J gene, D gene. A D gene is named only where the DNA matches it firmly. Not every row has a clone size; where given, it reads once, few, many or a size class.

TGTGCCAGCAGTTTCCCGGGACAGCTCAATCAGCCCCAGCATTTT	CASSFPGQLNQPQHF	-	TRBV27	TRBJ1-5	TRBD1
TGTGCCAGCAGTGAAGGGACAGTTAGCAATCAGCCCCAGCATTTT	CASSEGTVSNQPQHF	-	TRBV6-1	TRBJ1-5	-
TGTGCCAGCAGCCCGGGACCCCTAAATCAGCCCCAGCATTTT	CASSPGPLNQPQHF	-	TRBV6-4	TRBJ1-5	-
TGTGCCAGCAGCCAAGATGGTACTAGCGGGAGGGCAGACGAGCAGTACTTC	CASSQDGTSGRADEQYF	once	TRBV4-2	TRBJ2-7	TRBD2
TGCGCCAGCAGCTTAGTACAGGGGTCCTACGAGCAGTACTTC	CASSLVQGSYEQYF	-	TRBV5-1	TRBJ2-7	TRBD1
TGTGCCAGCAGCCCCCCCCCTATGACTAACGCTGAAGCTTTCTTT	CASSPPPMTNAEAFF	-	TRBV5-4	TRBJ1-1	-
TGTGCCAGCTGGGGATCGAGCTCCTACGAGCAGTACTTC	CASWGSSSYEQYF	-	TRBV5-6	TRBJ2-7	-
TGTGCCAGCTCACCCTCCACAGGGGTGAGCACAGATACGCAGTATTTT	CASSPSTGVSTDTQYF	-	TRBV18	TRBJ2-3	TRBD1
TGTGCCTGGAGCCGGGATTATGTAAATACGCAGTATTTT	CAWSRDYVNTQYF	-	TRBV30	TRBJ2-3	-
TGTGCCATCAGCCCAAAGGGACTAGCGGGAGCTTCCGAGCAGTACTTC	CAISPKGLAGASEQYF	-	TRBV10-3	TRBJ2-7	TRBD2
TGTGCCAGCAGCGTAGCCCCCCAGGGTACATCATACGAGCAGTACTTC	CASSVAPQGTSYEQYF	-	TRBV9	TRBJ2-7	-
TGTGCCAGCAGCCCGGAAAGGAATGAGCAGTTCTTC	CASSPERNEQFF	-	TRBV14	TRBJ2-1	-
TGTGCCAGTAGTATAGTACTAGCGGGGAACACCGGGGAGCTGTTTTTT	CASSIVLAGNTGELFF	-	TRBV19	TRBJ2-2	TRBD2
TGTGCCAGCAGTTCAGCGATAACCGCTGGAAACACCATATATTTT	CASSSAITAGNTIYF	-	TRBV6-5	TRBJ1-3	-
TGCGCCAGCACAAAGGACAGGATCGAGGAAAACATTCAGTACTTC	CASTKDRIEENIQYF	-	TRBV5-1	TRBJ2-4	TRBD1
TGTGCCAGTAGTATGGGAAGCGGGGCCGGGGAGCTGTTTTTT	CASSMGSGAGELFF	-	TRBV19	TRBJ2-2	TRBD2
TGCGCCAGCAGCTTTTTAGGGAATAACCACGAGCAGTACTTC	CASSFLGNNHEQYF	-	TRBV5-1	TRBJ2-7	-
TGTGCCAGCAGCTCTCAGACAGGGCTGCGGAATGAAAAACTGTTTTTT	CASSSQTGLRNEKLFF	-	TRBV7-8	TRBJ1-4	TRBD1
TGTGCCAGCTCACTGCCTAACTCTGGAAACACCATATATTTT	CASSLPNSGNTIYF	-	TRBV18	TRBJ1-3	-
TGTGCCAGCAGCGACGTCGGGTCAAGAGATACGCAGTATTTT	CASSDVGSRDTQYF	few	TRBV11-2	TRBJ2-3	-
TGTGCCTGCTACAGGGGAACTAATGAAAAACTGTTTTTT	CACYRGTNEKLFF	-	TRBV30	TRBJ1-4	TRBD1
TGCGCCAGCAGCCAATTAGGACTAGCGGGAGAGACCCAGTACTTC	CASSQLGLAGETQYF	-	TRBV4-1	TRBJ2-5	TRBD2
TGTGCCAGCAGTTTCGGGGACAGGGTCAATGGCTACACCTTC	CASSFGDRVNGYTF	-	TRBV27	TRBJ1-2	TRBD1
TGTGCCAGCAGCCAAGAAGGTAGCGGGGGGCTCTCCTACGAGCAGTACTTC	CASSQEGSGGLSYEQYF	-	TRBV4-2	TRBJ2-7	TRBD2
TGCGCCAGCAGCAGGGGACAGGGGAGTGGCTACACCTTC	CASSRGQGSGYTF	-	TRBV5-1	TRBJ1-2	TRBD1
TGTGCCAGCAGTTACACCTTGCACGAGCAGTACTTC	CASSYTLHEQYF	-	TRBV5-8	TRBJ2-7	-
TGTGCCAGCAGCGTAGCTCAGGAGACCCAGTACTTC	CASSVAQETQYF	few	TRBV9	TRBJ2-5	-
TGCAGCGCAGGCATCAATGAGCAGTTCTTC	CSAGINEQFF	-	TRBV29-1	TRBJ2-1	-
TGCGCCAGCAGCATGATCGGGGATGGCTACGAGCAGTACTTC	CASSMIGDGYEQYF	-	TRBV5-1	TRBJ2-7	-
TGTGCCAGCAGCTTGGAGGGGGCCGGTGGCTACACCTTC	CASSLEGAGGYTF	-	TRBV5-4	TRBJ1-2	TRBD1
TGCGCCAGCAGGGCGGACCATCAAGAGACCCAGTACTTC	CASRADHQETQYF	-	TRBV10-1	TRBJ2-5	-
TGTGCCATCAGTGACAGCGGGGGGGCGACAGATACGCAGTATTTT	CAISDSGGATDTQYF	-	TRBV10-3	TRBJ2-3	TRBD2
TGTGCCAGCAGCTTAGGAGGGACAGGGGGAGGAGATACGCAGTATTTT	CASSLGGTGGGDTQYF	few	TRBV11-3	TRBJ2-3	TRBD1
TGCGCCAGCAGTGAGAACAGAAATTCACCCCTCCACTTT	CASSENRNSPLHF	-	TRBV10-2	TRBJ1-6	-
TGTGCCAGCAGTGATCAATTGGCCCGGGACAGCACAGATACGCAGTATTTT	CASSDQLARDSTDTQYF	-	TRBV25-1	TRBJ2-3	-
TGTGCCAGCAGCTTGGGGACTAGCAATGAGCAGTTCTTC	CASSLGTSNEQFF	-	TRBV12-3/TRBV12-4	TRBJ2-1	TRBD2
TGTGCCAGCACCAAGAGGGAGGGAACGGGCAATCAGCCCCAGCATTTT	CASTKREGTGNQPQHF	-	TRBV2	TRBJ1-5	-
TGCGCCAGCAGTCCAACCGACAGGGGCACTGAAGCTTTCTTT	CASSPTDRGTEAFF	-	TRBV23-1	TRBJ1-1	TRBD1
TGTGCCAGCAGTTATGCGGGGGGTCAAGAGACCCAGTACTTC	CASSYAGGQETQYF	-	TRBV6-5	TRBJ2-5	TRBD2
TGTGCCAGCAGTCCCAGGGGCTCTGGGGCCAACGTCCTGACTTTC	CASSPRGSGANVLTF	-	TRBV27	TRBJ2-6	-
TGCGCCAGCAGTGATTCGAGCTCTGGAAACACCATATATTTT	CASSDSSSGNTIYF	-	TRBV10-1	TRBJ1-3	-
TGTGCCAGCAGTGAAGCCCGGGCGGGGCGGGGGCCCCAGCATTTT	CASSEARAGRGPQHF	-	TRBV6-1	TRBJ1-5	-
TGTGCCAGCAGTGGGGGACCCCTGGCTGGAAACACCATATATTTT	CASSGGPLAGNTIYF	-	TRBV27	TRBJ1-3	-
TGTGCCACCAGTGATTCAAGAGGACCTGGAAACACCATATATTTT	CATSDSRGPGNTIYF	-	TRBV24-1	TRBJ1-3	-
TGTGCCAGCAGCTTGGCAGGTACCCTTAGCAATCAGCCCCAGCATTTT	CASSLAGTLSNQPQHF	few	TRBV5-5	TRBJ1-5	-
TGTGCCAGCAGCTTAGTATCCGGGAGAGAGACCCAGTACTTC	CASSLVSGRETQYF	-	TRBV7-9	TRBJ2-5	-
TGCGCCAGCAGCTTTAATAGGGTCGAGGAAAAACTGTTTTTT	CASSFNRVEEKLFF	-	TRBV5-1	TRBJ1-4	-
TGTGCCAGTAGTGAGGGACAGTATAATTCACCCCTCCACTTT	CASSEGQYNSPLHF	-	TRBV19	TRBJ1-6	TRBD1
TGTGCCAGCAGTCCGCACTCTAGCACAGATACGCAGTATTTT	CASSPHSSTDTQYF	-	TRBV28	TRBJ2-3	-
TGTGCCACCAGTGATTCCCAGCTACAAGAGACCCAGTACTTC	CATSDSQLQETQYF	-	TRBV24-1	TRBJ2-5	-
TGTGCCAGCAGCCGAGACAGGGGCAATCAGCCCCAGCATTTT	CASSRDRGNQPQHF	-	TRBV7-8	TRBJ1-5	TRBD1
TGTGCCAGCAGCCAGGGACTAGCGGAAAACTACGAGCAGTACTTC	CASSQGLAENYEQYF	-	TRBV6-5	TRBJ2-7	TRBD2
TGCGCCAGCAGCCAGGGAGGCCGAGGACGGTCCGCTGGAAACACCATATATTTT	CASSQGGRGRSAGNTIYF	-	TRBV4-1	TRBJ1-3	-
TGTGCCAGCAGTGGGGAAACCTACGAGCAGTACTTC	CASSGETYEQYF	few	TRBV25-1	TRBJ2-7	-